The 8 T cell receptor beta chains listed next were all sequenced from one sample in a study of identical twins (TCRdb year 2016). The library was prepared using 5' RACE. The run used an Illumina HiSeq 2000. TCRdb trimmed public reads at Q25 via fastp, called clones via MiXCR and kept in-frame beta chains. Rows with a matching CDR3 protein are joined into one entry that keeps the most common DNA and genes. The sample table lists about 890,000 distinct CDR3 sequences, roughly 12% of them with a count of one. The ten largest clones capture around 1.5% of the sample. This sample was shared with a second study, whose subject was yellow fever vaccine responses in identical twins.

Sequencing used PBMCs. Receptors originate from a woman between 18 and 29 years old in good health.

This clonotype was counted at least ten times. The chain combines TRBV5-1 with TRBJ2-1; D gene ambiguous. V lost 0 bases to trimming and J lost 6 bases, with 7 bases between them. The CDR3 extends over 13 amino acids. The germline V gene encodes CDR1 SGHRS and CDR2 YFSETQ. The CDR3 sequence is CASSLGTGNEQFF. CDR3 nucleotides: TGCGCCAGCAGCTTGGGGACCGGCAATGAGCAGTTCTTC.

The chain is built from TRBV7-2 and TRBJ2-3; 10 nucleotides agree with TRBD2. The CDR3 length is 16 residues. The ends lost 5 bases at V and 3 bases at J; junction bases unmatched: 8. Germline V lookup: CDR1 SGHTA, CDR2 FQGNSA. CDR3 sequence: CASSPRGSGRTDTQYF. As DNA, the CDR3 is TGTGCCAGCAGCCCCCGGGGTAGCGGGAGGACAGATACGCAGTATTTT. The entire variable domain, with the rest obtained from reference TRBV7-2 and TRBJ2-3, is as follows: GAGVSQSPSNKVTEKGKDVELRCDPISGHTALYWYRQSLGQGLEFLIYFQGNSAPDKSGLPSDRFSAERTGGSVSTLTIQRTQQEDSAVYLCASSPRGSGRTDTQYFGPGTRLTVL.

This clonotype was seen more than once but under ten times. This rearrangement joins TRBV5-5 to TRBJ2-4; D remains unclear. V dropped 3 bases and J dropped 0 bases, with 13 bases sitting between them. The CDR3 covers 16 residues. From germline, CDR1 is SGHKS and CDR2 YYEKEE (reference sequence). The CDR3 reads CASSSLDTLAKNIQYF. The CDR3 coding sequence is TGTGCCAGCAGCTCCCTAGATACACTAGCCAAAAACATTCAGTACTTC.

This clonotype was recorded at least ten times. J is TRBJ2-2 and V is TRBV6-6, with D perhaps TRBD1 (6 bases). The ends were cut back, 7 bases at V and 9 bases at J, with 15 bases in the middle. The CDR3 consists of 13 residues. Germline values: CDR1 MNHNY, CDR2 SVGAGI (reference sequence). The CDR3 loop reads CASNLDRKRELFF. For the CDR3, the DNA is TGTGCCAGCAATCTTGACAGGAAGAGGGAGCTGTTTTTT.

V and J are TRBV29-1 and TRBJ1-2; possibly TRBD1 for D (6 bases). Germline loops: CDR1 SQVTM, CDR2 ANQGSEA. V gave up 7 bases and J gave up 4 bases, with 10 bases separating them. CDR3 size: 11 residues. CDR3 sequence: CSAPGAYGYTF. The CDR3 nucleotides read TGCAGCGCCCCAGGGGCCTATGGCTACACCTTC.

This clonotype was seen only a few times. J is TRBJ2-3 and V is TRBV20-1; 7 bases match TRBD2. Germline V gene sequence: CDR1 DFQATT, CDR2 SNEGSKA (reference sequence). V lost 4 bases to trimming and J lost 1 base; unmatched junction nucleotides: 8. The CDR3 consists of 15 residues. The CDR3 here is CSAIWRRGGTDTQYF. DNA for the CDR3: TGCAGTGCTATTTGGCGACGGGGGGGCACAGATACGCAGTATTTT.

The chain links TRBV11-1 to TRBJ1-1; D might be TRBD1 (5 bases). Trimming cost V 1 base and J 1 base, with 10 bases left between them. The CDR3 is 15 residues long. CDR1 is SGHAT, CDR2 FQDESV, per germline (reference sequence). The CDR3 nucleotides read TGTGCCAGCAGCTTAGGGGGACTCCCGAACACTGAAGCTTTCTTT. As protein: CASSLGGLPNTEAFF.

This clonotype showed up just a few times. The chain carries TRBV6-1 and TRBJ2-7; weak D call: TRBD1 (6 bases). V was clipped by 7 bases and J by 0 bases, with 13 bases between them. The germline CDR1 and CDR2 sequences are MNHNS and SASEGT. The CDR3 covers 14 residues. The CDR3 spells CASTGAGSSYEQYV. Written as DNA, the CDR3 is TGTGCCAGCACAGGGGCGGGCAGCTCCTACGAGCAGTACGTC.